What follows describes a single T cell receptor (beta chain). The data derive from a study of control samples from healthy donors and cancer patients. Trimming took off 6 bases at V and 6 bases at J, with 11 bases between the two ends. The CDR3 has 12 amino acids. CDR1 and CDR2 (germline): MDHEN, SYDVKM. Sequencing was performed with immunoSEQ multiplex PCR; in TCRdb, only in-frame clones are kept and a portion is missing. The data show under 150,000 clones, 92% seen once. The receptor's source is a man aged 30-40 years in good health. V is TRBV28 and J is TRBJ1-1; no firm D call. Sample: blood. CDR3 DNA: TGTGCCAGCAGATATTATTGGTCTGAAGCTTTCTTT. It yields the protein CASRYYWSEAFF. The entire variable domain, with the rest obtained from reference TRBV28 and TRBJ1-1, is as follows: DVKVTQSSRYLVKRTGEKVFLECVQDMDHENMFWYRQDPGLGLRLIYFSYDVKMKEKGDIPEGYSVSREKKERFSLILESASTNQTSMYLCASRYYWSEAFFGQGTRLTVV.